The table lists the clone carrying this T cell receptor beta chain with many counts. The antigen is unknown. Criteria for exclusion of patients were uncontrolled infection, other autoimmune disease, pregnancy or lactation. Used for diagnoses were clinical symptoms, serum thyroxine and TRAb, thyroid ultrasound and orbital computed tomography. From around 11 ml of fresh peripheral blood, PBMCs were isolated. This sample is drawn from a study of T cells in Graves' hyperthyroidism and ophthalmopathy. Study outcomes and limitations: Blood also held most thyroid clonotypes expanded beyond 0.001.

V was cut by 7 bases and J by 1 base, with 10 bases left in between. The CDR3 is 14 amino acids. Germline assignment: CDR1 SNHLY and CDR2 FYNNEI. Amplification of TCR beta CDR3 regions was performed using RNA transcripts as template. The study used the HTBI primer set for a first-round RT-PCR of the TCR CDR3. TCRdb analysed the multiplex PCR reads with MiXCR anew, one entry per CDR3 protein. The data hold about 620,000 distinct CDR3 sequences, with around 15% observed a single time. This chain connects TRBV2 to TRBJ2-2; weak D call: TRBD1 (6 bases). The clonotype originates from a woman aged 25 to 39 with Graves' hyperthyroidism. Sequences were obtained from blood. CDR3 in amino acids: CASTGTKNTGELFF. The CDR3 nucleotides read TGTGCCAGCACCGGGACAAAGAACACCGGGGAGCTGTTTTTT.